The entry below gives a single T cell receptor (beta chain) sequence along with its context. These data come from a study of blood T cell repertoires in COVID-19. As for the study in general: Samples taken during acute and convalescent COVID-19 were collected in the United States, Italy and Spain. PBMCs, B-cell-depleted T cells, or T cells provided the cDNA or gDNA that made up the material.

CDR1 and CDR2 (germline): SGHVS, FNYEAQ. Trimming removed 5 bases from V and 5 bases from J; junction bases left unmatched: 3. There are 15 residues in the CDR3. Per the authors' pipeline: Reference gene primer amplification in the assay estimated nucleated cell counts. The protocol was immunoSEQ multiplex PCR, while the TCRdb copy is restricted to in-frame clones and leaves out a portion. That table furnishes V, J and clone size, whereas the DNA furnished D and trimming. The sample has 200,000 to 250,000 clones; 65% to 85% are singletons. This TCR derives from a woman in her thirties or forties with active or convalescent COVID-19. Sequencing was done on a sample of peripheral blood. J is TRBJ1-6 and V is TRBV7-6; 10 positions match TRBD1. In DNA form, the CDR3 reads TGTGCCAGCAGCCTAGGACAGGGGGATAATTCACCCCTCCACTTT. Amino acids: CASSLGQGDNSPLHF.